These 23 T cell receptor beta chains were sequenced from one sample in a study of beta chain features in type 1 diabetes. Every isolated RNA sample was fully reverse transcribed, so sequencing captured expressed TCRB transcripts. Profiled with immunoSEQ multiplex PCR; TCRdb holds only in-frame clones, not every one. Here the sample spans around 500,000 clones, about 30% being singletons. The sample taken for sequencing was naive CD4+ T cells from blood. Source of these receptors: a man in his late teens or twenties in good health.

The chain joins TRBV30 to TRBJ2-1, with D tentatively TRBD2 (6 bases). CDR1 is GTSNPN and CDR2 is SVGIG in the germline V gene (reference sequence). CDR3 length: 14 residues. The V end lost 0 bases, the J end lost 6 bases, and 12 bases lay between the germline ends. The CDR3 region is CAWSVGGVVNEQFF. The DNA for the CDR3 is TGTGCCTGGAGTGTCGGGGGAGTGGTCAATGAGCAGTTCTTC.

In this sample, this clone turned up a few times. The CDR3 protein is CSYTGGGNQPQHF. The CDR3 coding sequence is TGCAGCTACACAGGGGGCGGCAATCAGCCCCAGCATTTT. The rearrangement uses TRBV29-1 and TRBJ1-5; 9 bases agree with TRBD1. The CDR3 has 13 residues. Germline V gene data show CDR1 as SQVTM and CDR2 as ANQGSEA. V lost 8 bases and J lost 2; bases outside the gene matches: 4.

The table lists this clone with a few counts. The chain links TRBV7-2 to TRBJ2-2; 8 bases fit TRBD2. Germline V gene data show CDR1 as SGHTA and CDR2 as FQGNSA. There are 15 residues in the CDR3. The V gene end was trimmed by 1 base and the J gene end by 5 bases; junction bases not matched to a gene: 3. CDR3 amino acids: CASSLVGTSTGELFF. The CDR3 coding sequence is TGTGCCAGCAGCTTAGTGGGGACTAGTACCGGGGAGCTGTTTTTT.

The V gene is TRBV30, the J gene TRBJ1-3; 7 positions match TRBD1. Germline-derived CDR1 and CDR2 are GTSNPN and SVGIG (reference sequence). The junction had 5 bases not matched to a gene; V was cut back by 0 bases and J by 3 bases. The CDR3 covers 15 residues. In DNA, the CDR3 is TGTGCCTGGAGTGTACGACAGGGTCTTGGAAACACCATATATTTT. Its translation: CAWSVRQGLGNTIYF.

The CDR3 reads CASSSKGSGSREQFF. Written as DNA, the CDR3 is TGTGCCAGCAGCTCCAAGGGTAGCGGGAGTCGTGAGCAGTTCTTC. The chain recombines TRBV7-2 with TRBJ2-1, with 9 bases fitting TRBD2. The CDR3 has 15 amino acids. The V gene's germline CDR1 is SGHTA and CDR2 FQGNSA. V shed 4 bases and J 9 bases; nucleotides not matched to a gene: 10. The full variable domain, its missing parts supplied by reference TRBV7-2 and TRBJ2-1, is GAGVSQSPSNKVTEKGKDVELRCDPISGHTALYWYRQSLGQGLEFLIYFQGNSAPDKSGLPSDRFSAERTGGSVSTLTIQRTQQEDSAVYLCASSSKGSGSREQFFGPGTRLTVL.

This clone occurred a few times. This rearrangement joins TRBV6-5 to TRBJ1-1; D call uncertain. Germline CDR1 and CDR2: MNHEY and SVGAGI. V was trimmed by 5 bases and J by 4 bases, leaving 8 bases between them. The CDR3 sequence is 12 residues long. The CDR3 sequence is CASSARSTEAFF. For the CDR3, the DNA is TGTGCCAGCAGTGCCCGGAGCACTGAAGCTTTCTTT.

V gene TRBV30 combines with J gene TRBJ2-7, with D possibly being TRBD2 (6 bases). The CDR3 extends over 13 amino acids. From germline, CDR1 is GTSNPN and CDR2 SVGIG (reference sequence). V was clipped by 0 bases and J by 3 bases, with 9 bases between them. The CDR3 spells CAWSVGSRYEQYF. In nucleotides, the CDR3 is TGTGCCTGGAGTGTCGGGAGCCGCTACGAGCAGTACTTC.

The sample holds a few counts of this clone. The rearrangement joins TRBV6-5 to TRBJ2-2; D call uncertain. The CDR3 contains 14 residues. The V end lost 2 bases, the J end lost 1 base, and 5 bases lay between the germline ends. From germline, CDR1 is MNHEY and CDR2 SVGAGI. The CDR3 here is CASSYGRNTGELFF. CDR3 bases: TGTGCCAGCAGTTACGGCCGGAACACCGGGGAGCTGTTTTTT.

This clone has a handful of counts. The CDR3 bases are TGCGCCAGCAGCTTGGGGACAGGAACATATAGCAATCAGCCCCAGCATTTT. It specifies CASSLGTGTYSNQPQHF. This chain connects TRBV5-1 to TRBJ1-5; 7 nucleotides match TRBD1. The germline gives CDR1 SGHRS, CDR2 YFSETQ. V lost 0 bases and J lost 0; bases outside the gene matches: 6. The CDR3 totals 17 residues.

There are a few counts of this clone. This chain connects TRBV6-5 to TRBJ2-3; no definite D call. Trimming removed 5 bases at V and 1 base at J, with 10 bases between. The CDR3 is 14 amino acids. CDR1 MNHEY and CDR2 SVGAGI come from the germline V gene. The CDR3 reads CASSQGWGTDTQYF. CDR3 coding DNA: TGTGCCAGCAGTCAAGGATGGGGCACAGATACGCAGTATTTT.

A few counts support this clone. This chain uses TRBV9 with TRBJ2-2; 12 nucleotides align to TRBD2. The CDR3 runs 18 residues. J lost 4 bases, V lost 5 bases, and 12 bases had no gene match. Per the germline V gene, CDR1 is SGDLS and CDR2 is YYNGEE. The CDR3 bases are TGTGCCAGCAGTGCTCCGGGACTAGCGGGCCCGGTCACCGGGGAGCTGTTTTTT. Protein sequence: CASSAPGLAGPVTGELFF.

The chain carries TRBV7-2 and TRBJ2-6, with a possible D match to TRBD2 (5 bases). Trimming left V 0 bases short and J 2 bases short, with 5 bases between. CDR1 is SGHTA and CDR2 is FQGNSA in the germline V gene. This CDR3 has 15 residues. CDR3 nucleotides: TGTGCCAGCAGCTTAGCCGGGGCTGGGGCCAACGTCCTGACTTTC. Protein product: CASSLAGAGANVLTF.

The chain combines TRBV18 with TRBJ1-4; 7 bases map to TRBD1. The CDR3 loop spans 14 amino acids. The ends lost 3 bases at V and 5 bases at J; junction bases unmatched: 3. Germline CDR1 and CDR2: KGHSH and LQKENI. The CDR3 is CASSPGQYNEKLFF. CDR3 nucleotide sequence: TGTGCCAGCTCACCGGGACAGTACAATGAAAAACTGTTTTTT.

V and J are TRBV2 and TRBJ2-5; TRBD1 aligns across 8 bases. The V gene end was trimmed by 2 bases and the J gene end by 4 bases; junction bases not matched to a gene: 9. Germline CDR1 SNHLY, CDR2 FYNNEI. This CDR3 has 16 residues. The CDR3 region is CASSEKGTGGRETQYF. The DNA for the CDR3 is TGTGCCAGCAGTGAAAAAGGAACAGGGGGACGAGAGACCCAGTACTTC.

This clone was detected only a few times. This rearrangement joins TRBV29-1 to TRBJ2-7, with D unresolved. V was clipped by 2 bases and J by 5 bases, with 16 bases between them. CDR3 length equals 14 residues. CDR1 is SQVTM and CDR2 is ANQGSEA in the germline V gene. In DNA, the CDR3 is TGCAGCGTTGAAAACCTTCGTTCGGACCACGAGCAGTACTTC. Its protein is CSVENLRSDHEQYF.

The CDR3 protein is CSVIGSSSTDTQYF. Written as DNA, the CDR3 is TGCAGCGTCATAGGGAGTTCCAGCACAGATACGCAGTATTTT. The chain uses TRBV29-1 and TRBJ2-3, with a possible D match to TRBD2 (5 bases). Trimming took 6 bases from V and 0 from J, leaving 13 bases between them. Germline V gene data show CDR1 as SQVTM and CDR2 as ANQGSEA. This CDR3 has 14 residues.

The chain employs TRBV6-1 and TRBJ1-5; D is unresolved. V was cut by 3 bases and J by 4 bases, with 10 bases left in between. The CDR3 contains 14 residues. The germline CDR1 and CDR2 sequences are MNHNS and SASEGT. CDR3 DNA sequence: TGTGCCAGCAGTGATAGGGCACTTAATCAGCCCCAGCATTTT. Translation: CASSDRALNQPQHF.

The rearrangement links TRBV7-2 to TRBJ1-3, with D possibly TRBD1 on 6 matching bases. The length of the CDR3 is 15 residues. Trimming removed 4 bases from V and 1 base from J, with 11 bases in between. Germline V CDR1 and CDR2: SGHTA, FQGNSA. CDR3 coding DNA: TGTGCCAGCAGCTCTACAGGGATATCTGGAAACACCATATATTTT. Translated, it gives CASSSTGISGNTIYF. The full variable domain, rest sourced from reference TRBV7-2 and TRBJ1-3, is GAGVSQSPSNKVTEKGKDVELRCDPISGHTALYWYRQSLGQGLEFLIYFQGNSAPDKSGLPSDRFSAERTGGSVSTLTIQRTQQEDSAVYLCASSSTGISGNTIYFGEGSWLTVV.

This chain links TRBV15 with TRBJ1-1; no clear D. The CDR3 has 14 residues. Germline V CDR1 and CDR2: LNHNV, YYDKDF (reference sequence). V was pared by 4 bases and J by 0 bases, with 9 bases between. The CDR3 spells CATSIAMLNTEAFF. CDR3 in DNA: TGTGCCACCAGCATTGCGATGCTGAACACTGAAGCTTTCTTT.

V and J are TRBV6-5 and TRBJ2-7; 7 nucleotides line up with TRBD2. The CDR3 consists of 15 residues. Per germline, CDR1 MNHEY and CDR2 SVGAGI. With V trimmed by 8 bases and J by 3 bases, 13 bases remained unmatched. For the CDR3, the DNA is TGTGCCAGCGCTGGGGGGAGCGGGAAGCACTACGAGCAGTACTTC. Translating gives CASAGGSGKHYEQYF.

V is TRBV15 and J is TRBJ1-4, with D hard to call. This CDR3 has 16 residues. V shed 0 bases and J shed 8 bases, with 16 bases lying between them. Germline V lookup: CDR1 LNHNV, CDR2 YYDKDF (reference sequence). The CDR3 sequence: CATSRDPFGGWEKLFF. The CDR3 DNA sequence: TGTGCCACCAGCAGAGACCCCTTTGGCGGTTGGGAAAAACTGTTTTTT. The full variable domain, its missing parts supplied by reference TRBV15 and TRBJ1-4, is DAMVIQNPRYQVTQFGKPVTLSCSQTLNHNVMYWYQQKSSQAPKLLFHYYDKDFNNEADTPDNFQSRRPNTSFCFLDIRSPGLGDTAMYLCATSRDPFGGWEKLFFGSGTQLSVL.

This chain joins TRBV5-1 and TRBJ2-2; D is uncertain. V lost 3 bases to trimming and J lost 3 bases, with 12 bases between them. CDR1 is SGHRS, CDR2 YFSETQ, per germline. This CDR3 region has 15 residues. CDR3 protein: CASSSMASDTGELFF. For the CDR3, the DNA is TGCGCCAGCAGCTCAATGGCTAGTGACACCGGGGAGCTGTTTTTT.

This clone was seen a few times. This chain connects TRBV30 to TRBJ2-5; 8 nucleotides align to TRBD1. Trimming cost V 2 bases and J 6 bases; bases outside gene matches: 5. The CDR3 contains 13 residues. Germline V gives CDR1 GTSNPN, CDR2 SVGIG (reference sequence). CDR3 sequence: CAWSLGQGQTQYF. The CDR3 DNA follows: TGTGCCTGGAGTTTAGGACAGGGACAGACCCAGTACTTC.